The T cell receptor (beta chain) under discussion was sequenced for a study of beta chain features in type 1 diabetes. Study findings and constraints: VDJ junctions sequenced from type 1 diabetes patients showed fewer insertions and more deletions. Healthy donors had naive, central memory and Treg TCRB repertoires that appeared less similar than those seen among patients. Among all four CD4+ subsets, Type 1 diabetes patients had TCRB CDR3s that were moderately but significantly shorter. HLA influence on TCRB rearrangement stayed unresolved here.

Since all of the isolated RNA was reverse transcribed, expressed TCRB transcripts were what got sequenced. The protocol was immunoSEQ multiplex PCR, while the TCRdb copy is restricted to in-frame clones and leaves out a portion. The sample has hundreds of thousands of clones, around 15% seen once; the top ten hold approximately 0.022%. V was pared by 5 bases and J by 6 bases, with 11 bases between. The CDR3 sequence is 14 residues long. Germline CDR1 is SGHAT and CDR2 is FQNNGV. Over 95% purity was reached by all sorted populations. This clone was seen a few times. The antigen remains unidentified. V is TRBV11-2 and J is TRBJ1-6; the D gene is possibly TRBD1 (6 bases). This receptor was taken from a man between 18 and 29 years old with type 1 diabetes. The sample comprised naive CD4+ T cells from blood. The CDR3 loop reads CASSPGQTNSPLHF. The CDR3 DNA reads TGTGCCAGCAGCCCCGGACAGACTAATTCACCCCTCCACTTT. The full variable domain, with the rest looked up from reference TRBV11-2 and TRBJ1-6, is EAGVAQSPRYKIIEKRQSVAFWCNPISGHATLYWYQQILGQGPKLLIQFQNNGVVDDSQLPKDRFSAERLKGVDSTLKIQPAKLEDSAVYLCASSPGQTNSPLHFGNGTRLTVT.